The 17 T cell receptor beta chains below were found in one sample sequenced in a study of blood T cell repertoires in COVID-19. Profiled with immunoSEQ multiplex PCR; TCRdb holds only in-frame clones, not every one. The repertoire holds approximately 470,000 clones, with approximately 90% as singletons. The sequenced sample consisted of PBMCs or T cells enriched from blood (not recorded which). Source of these receptors: a woman aged 18-29 years who had recovered from COVID-19.

The genes are TRBV5-5 and TRBJ2-3; 8 nucleotides align to TRBD1. CDR3 length: 17 amino acids. Germline-derived CDR1 and CDR2 are SGHKS and YYEKEE (reference sequence). The V and J ends lost 4 bases and 0 bases, in that order; junction bases with no gene match: 10. The DNA for the CDR3 is TGTGCCAGCAGCCCGTTATCACAGGGGGATAGCACAGATACGCAGTATTTT. This codes for CASSPLSQGDSTDTQYF.

The rearrangement links TRBV3-1 (or the pseudogene TRBV3-2) to TRBJ1-1; 7 bases map to TRBD1. CDR3 length: 15 residues. The germline CDR1 and CDR2 sequences are LGHDT and YNNKEL (reference sequence). V lost 4 bases, J lost 0 bases, and 5 bases stayed unmatched. DNA for the CDR3: TGTGCCAGCAGCCCCAGGGGACAGATGAACACTGAAGCTTTCTTT. Translated: CASSPRGQMNTEAFF.

This sequence joins TRBV5-5 and TRBJ1-2; 10 positions match TRBD1. Per the germline V gene, CDR1 is SGHKS and CDR2 is YYEKEE (reference sequence). J gave up 2 bases and V 3 bases, and 4 bases lay outside the gene matches. This CDR3 contains 15 residues. CDR3 loop: CASSSPGQGNYGYTF. DNA of the CDR3: TGTGCCAGCAGCTCCCCGGGACAGGGGAACTATGGCTACACCTTC.

The chain couples TRBV3-1 (or the pseudogene TRBV3-2) to TRBJ1-2; 7 bases are a match to TRBD1. Germline CDR1 reads LGHDT; CDR2 reads YNNKEL (reference sequence). V gave up 3 bases and J gave up 8 bases; unmatched junction bases: 9. The CDR3 sequence is 14 residues long. The CDR3: CASSHSTGDRGYTF. Here the CDR3 DNA reads TGTGCCAGCAGCCACTCTACAGGGGACAGAGGCTACACCTTC.

The J gene is TRBJ1-5, the V gene TRBV6-5; unclear D gene. Per germline, CDR1 MNHEY and CDR2 SVGAGI. V lost 3 bases and J lost 1, with 4 bases in between. The CDR3 extends over 13 amino acids. The CDR3 loop reads CASSYVSNQPQHF. The CDR3 DNA is TGTGCCAGCAGTTATGTAAGCAATCAGCCCCAGCATTTT.

The CDR3 nucleotides are TGTGCCAGCCGACTAGACAGGGAAACCTACGAGCAGTACTTC. This gives the protein CASRLDRETYEQYF. The chain joins TRBV2 to TRBJ2-7; a weak D match, TRBD1 (7 bases). The V and J ends lost 8 bases and 2 bases respectively, with 16 bases between them. The germline V gene has CDR1 SNHLY and CDR2 FYNNEI. The CDR3 has 14 residues.

This clone came up a few times. The chain joins TRBV5-5 to TRBJ2-7, with 8 bases that match TRBD1. Looked up from germline, CDR1 is SGHKS and CDR2 is YYEKEE (reference sequence). V shed 0 bases, J shed 3 bases, and the junction held 5 bases outside the gene matches. This CDR3 is 15 amino acids long. CDR3 bases: TGTGCCAGCAGCTTGGTCAATACAGGGGGCTACGAGCAGTACTTC. Translated, it gives CASSLVNTGGYEQYF.

The rearrangement joins TRBV9 to TRBJ2-2; weak D call: TRBD2 (5 bases). The germline V gene encodes CDR1 SGDLS and CDR2 YYNGEE. The V end was cut by 0 bases, the J end by 7 bases, with 16 bases between. The CDR3 covers 16 residues. The CDR3 reads CASSVGPAGVSGELFF. CDR3 DNA: TGTGCCAGCAGCGTAGGGCCAGCCGGGGTAAGCGGGGAGCTGTTTTTT.

The J gene is TRBJ1-5, the V gene TRBV18; no reliable D call. The V gene's germline CDR1 is KGHSH and CDR2 LQKENI. V lost 1 base and J 5 bases, leaving 6 bases between the germline ends. This CDR3 contains 13 residues. In nucleotides, the CDR3 is TGTGCCAGCTCACCACAGGGAGATCAGCCCCAGCATTTT. It is translated as CASSPQGDQPQHF.

CDR3 bases: TGTGCCAGCAGCCAAGATCTGGCGGGACTAGCGGGGGGGCAGCGAAATGAGCAGTTCTTC. This sequence encodes CASSQDLAGLAGGQRNEQFF. This chain uses TRBV4-2 with TRBJ2-1; 16 nucleotides line up with TRBD2. CDR1 is LGHNA, CDR2 YNFKEQ, per germline. This CDR3 is built from 20 residues. The ends lost 0 bases at V and 7 bases at J; junction bases unmatched: 12.

Regarding this clone: The same CDR3 is also encoded by other DNA sequences in this sample. CDR3 bases: TGTGCCAGCAGTTCGTCTTCCTACGAGCAGTACTTC. This gives the protein CASSSSSYEQYF. This chain joins TRBV27 and TRBJ2-7; no definite D call. V was shortened by 4 bases and J by 1 base, with 5 bases between the two germline ends. The V gene's germline CDR1 is MNHEY and CDR2 SMNVEV (reference sequence). The CDR3 is 12 amino acids.

The genes are TRBV7-2 and TRBJ1-5, with 12 positions matching TRBD1. Looked up from germline, CDR1 is SGHTA and CDR2 is FQGNSA. Unmatched junction bases numbered 11, after V lost 5 bases and J lost 6 bases. This CDR3 has 17 amino acids. DNA for the CDR3: TGTGCCAGCAGCCGTCCCGGGACAGGGGGCGGGGGTCAGCCCCAGCATTTT. Its protein is CASSRPGTGGGGQPQHF.

The J gene is TRBJ2-5, the V gene TRBV10-2; TRBD1 agrees at 7 bases. This CDR3 is built from 13 residues. V was pared by 6 bases and J by 3 bases, with 4 bases of the junction left unmatched. Germline loops: CDR1 WSHSY, CDR2 SAAADI. Written as DNA, the CDR3 is TGCGCCAGCAGACAGGGGCGGGAAGAGACCCAGTACTTC. Translated: CASRQGREETQYF.

V gene TRBV5-8 combines with J gene TRBJ1-2; perhaps TRBD1 as D (6 bases). From germline, CDR1 is SGHTS and CDR2 YDEGEE. The V end lost 4 bases, the J end lost 2 bases, and 12 bases lay between the germline ends. CDR3 length: 14 amino acids. The CDR3 region has the DNA TGTGCCAGCAGCCACAGGGATTCAAACTATGGCTACACCTTC. Translation gives CASSHRDSNYGYTF.

The V call is TRBV6-6, the J call TRBJ1-1; 8 nucleotides match TRBD1. This CDR3 contains 13 residues. Trimming cost V 7 bases and J 5 bases; bases outside gene matches: 6. The germline CDR1 and CDR2 sequences are MNHNY and SVGAGI (reference sequence). The chain's CDR3 is CASKAGGWTEAFF. The CDR3 nucleotides read TGTGCCAGCAAAGCAGGGGGCTGGACTGAAGCTTTCTTT.

This clone was seen a few times. The V gene is TRBV5-4, the J gene TRBJ1-1; D is unclear. V gave up 6 bases and J gave up 5 bases, with 14 bases separating them. CDR3 length: 13 amino acids. CDR1 and CDR2 from the germline V gene are SGHNT and YYREEE (reference sequence). CDR3 amino acids: CASNLDPQTEAFF. The CDR3 bases are TGTGCCAGCAACCTAGACCCTCAAACTGAAGCTTTCTTT.

This clone appeared once. The chain is built from TRBV19 and TRBJ2-2; 12 bases line up with TRBD2. This CDR3 comprises 18 residues. From germline, CDR1 is LNHDA and CDR2 SQIVND (reference sequence). The V gene end was trimmed by 6 bases and the J gene end by 5 bases; junction bases not matched to a gene: 13. CDR3 in amino acids: CASSPELAGGLHTGELFF. The DNA of the CDR3 is TGTGCCAGTAGCCCTGAACTAGCGGGGGGCCTCCATACCGGGGAGCTGTTTTTT. The full variable domain, rest sourced from reference TRBV19 and TRBJ2-2, is DGGITQSPKYLFRKEGQNVTLSCEQNLNHDAMYWYRQDPGQGLRLIYYSQIVNDFQKGDIAEGYSVSREKKESFPLTVTSAQKNPTAFYLCASSPELAGGLHTGELFFGEGSRLTVL.